Presented here are 22 T cell receptor beta chains from one specimen sequenced in a study of shared clonotypes between healthy human individuals. Measured with immunoSEQ multiplex PCR; TCRdb has only the in-frame clones, and not every one. The data contain 330,000 or so clones, less than 75% of them seen just once; the ten biggest clones take up about 10%. The material sequenced was memory CD4+ T cells sorted from blood. The subset is: CD45RA-negative fraction. The receptors here all came from a man aged 25-45 years in good health.

The J gene is TRBJ2-1, the V gene TRBV2, with D unclear. The CDR3 has 15 residues. Per germline, CDR1 SNHLY and CDR2 FYNNEI. Trimming took 1 base from V and 4 from J, leaving 11 bases between them. The CDR3, as DNA: TGTGCCAGCAGTGAAGTGTTCAGAGCGTACAATGAGCAGTTCTTC. Its protein is CASSEVFRAYNEQFF.

This chain's CDR3 is CASSLEGGRKTQYF. CDR3 bases: TGTGCCAGCAGCTTAGAAGGCGGGAGAAAGACCCAGTACTTC. The J gene is TRBJ2-5, the V gene TRBV7-2; 7 bases line up with TRBD2. CDR1 is SGHTA and CDR2 is FQGNSA in the germline V gene. The CDR3 is made up of 14 amino acids. After removal of 1 base from V and 6 bases from J, the junction contained 5 bases not matched to a gene. Combining the CDR3 with reference TRBV7-2 and TRBJ2-5 gives the whole variable domain GAGVSQSPSNKVTEKGKDVELRCDPISGHTALYWYRQSLGQGLEFLIYFQGNSAPDKSGLPSDRFSAERTGGSVSTLTIQRTQQEDSAVYLCASSLEGGRKTQYFGPGTRLLVL.

This chain links TRBV29-1 with TRBJ2-3; 7 bases are a match to TRBD1. The length of the CDR3 is 14 residues. The trim removed 6 bases at V and 4 bases at J, leaving 10 bases unmatched. CDR1 is SQVTM and CDR2 is ANQGSEA in the germline V gene. The CDR3 sequence: CSVPDRETSDTQYF. DNA of the CDR3: TGCAGCGTCCCCGACAGGGAGACCTCAGATACGCAGTATTTT.

The V and J genes are TRBV10-3 and TRBJ2-5, with D tentatively TRBD1 or TRBD2 (6 bases each). The germline V gene has CDR1 ENHRY and CDR2 SYGVKD. V lost 2 bases to trimming and J lost 4 bases, with 20 bases between them. The CDR3 consists of 17 residues. CDR3 DNA sequence: TGTGCCATCAGTGAGGGGCACCGGGACGGGGGCCGAGAGACCCAGTACTTC. Its protein product is CAISEGHRDGGRETQYF.

This chain joins TRBV7-9 and TRBJ2-1, with TRBD1 identical over 9 bases. This CDR3 has 18 amino acids. Trimming at V came to 2 bases and at J to 3 bases, leaving 11 bases not matched to a gene. The germline V gene has CDR1 SEHNR and CDR2 FQNEAQ (reference sequence). The CDR3 bases are TGTGCCAGCAGCTTAAGGGACAGGGTTTTGATCTTCTACAATGAGCAGTTCTTC. Protein sequence: CASSLRDRVLIFYNEQFF.

This clone was detected only a few times. The chain has TRBV5-5 and TRBJ1-2; a weak D match, TRBD1 (6 bases). Germline CDR1 SGHKS, CDR2 YYEKEE (reference sequence). CDR3 size: 14 residues. The germline V and J ends were trimmed by 3 bases and 8 bases, with 17 bases remaining between them. The CDR3 region is CASSSDRAATGYTF. CDR3 nucleotide sequence: TGTGCCAGCAGCTCGGACAGAGCCGCGACCGGCTACACCTTC.

V is TRBV27 and J is TRBJ1-1, with 8 bases matching TRBD1. The CDR3 is 14 amino acids. The germline gives CDR1 MNHEY, CDR2 SMNVEV (reference sequence). J lost 8 bases, V lost 5 bases, and 10 bases had no gene match. CDR3 region: CASSLGTGVDEAFF. Here the CDR3 DNA reads TGTGCCAGCAGTCTTGGGACAGGCGTCGACGAAGCTTTCTTT.

Comments on this clone: With a much larger clone just one base away, this may be a read error. V usage is TRBV7-9 and J usage is TRBJ2-5; 8 bases line up with TRBD1. Per germline, CDR1 SEHNR and CDR2 FQNEAQ (reference sequence). The V and J ends lost 3 bases and 2 bases, in that order; junction bases with no gene match: 2. The CDR3 is made up of 14 amino acids. CDR3 amino acids: CASSLHRGQETQYF. CDR3 sequence (DNA): TGTGCCAGCAGCTTGCACAGGGGGCAAGAGACCCAGTACTTC.

The rearrangement links TRBV27 to TRBJ2-3; the match to TRBD1 covers 7 bases. The germline V gene encodes CDR1 MNHEY and CDR2 SMNVEV (reference sequence). The CDR3 loop spans 16 amino acids. V was clipped by 6 bases and J by 0 bases; unmatched bases: 9. The DNA for the CDR3 is TGTGCCAGCAGCCCGGACAGGCGTTCTAGCACAGATACGCAGTATTTT. This encodes CASSPDRRSSTDTQYF.

The chain combines TRBV10-2 with TRBJ1-4; 7 nucleotides match TRBD1. The CDR3 length is 14 residues. Trimming took 5 bases from V and 5 from J; bases not matched to a gene: 5. Germline loops: CDR1 WSHSY, CDR2 SAAADI. The CDR3 nucleotides are TGCGCCAGCAGTAGACAGGGCCAGAATGAAAAACTGTTTTTT. This gives the protein CASSRQGQNEKLFF.

This clone was seen once. This sequence joins TRBV7-2 and TRBJ1-3; 9 positions match TRBD1. Germline lookup yields CDR1 SGHTA and CDR2 FQGNSA. The CDR3 loop spans 15 amino acids. V shed 1 base, J shed 3 bases, and the junction held 1 base outside the gene matches. The chain's CDR3 is CASSLDRGLGNTIYF. CDR3 coding DNA: TGTGCCAGCAGCTTAGACAGGGGGCTTGGAAACACCATATATTTT.

The chain recombines TRBV7-9 with TRBJ2-3; D call uncertain. V was shortened by 1 base and J by 6 bases, with 17 bases between the two germline ends. Germline loops: CDR1 SEHNR, CDR2 FQNEAQ (reference sequence). The CDR3 contains 16 residues. The CDR3 nucleotides read TGTGCCAGCAGCTTAGGGTTACCTACAACCGGGGATACGCAGTATTTT. Translation gives CASSLGLPTTGDTQYF. Full variable domain (outside the CDR3, taken from reference TRBV7-9 and TRBJ2-3): DTGVSQNPRHKITKRGQNVTFRCDPISEHNRLYWYRQTLGQGPEFLTYFQNEAQLEKSRLLSDRFSAERPKGSFSTLEIQRTEQGDSAMYLCASSLGLPTTGDTQYFGPGTRLTVL.

The V call is TRBV5-4, the J call TRBJ1-4, with TRBD1 as a possible D gene (5 bases). The CDR3 is 16 amino acids. The ends were cut back, 4 bases at V and 0 bases at J, with 13 bases in the middle. Germline CDR1 is SGHNT and CDR2 is YYREEE (reference sequence). CDR3 in amino acids: CASSKGDGATNEKLFF. CDR3 nucleotides: TGTGCCAGCAGCAAAGGGGACGGTGCAACTAATGAAAAACTGTTTTTT.

The rearrangement links TRBV2 to TRBJ2-6; D ambiguous. CDR1 is SNHLY and CDR2 is FYNNEI in the germline V gene. With 8 bases removed from V and 4 bases from J, the gap between germline ends came to 3 bases. CDR3 length equals 11 residues. The CDR3 coding sequence is TGTGCCAGCGCAGGGGCCAACGTCCTGACTTTC. Residues: CASAGANVLTF.

J is TRBJ1-2 and V is TRBV6-4; 9 nucleotides agree with TRBD1. After removal of 4 bases from V and 4 bases from J, the junction contained 1 base not matched to a gene. Germline CDR1 MRHNA, CDR2 SNTAGT. CDR3 length: 13 amino acids. The DNA for the CDR3 is TGTGCCAGCAGTGCGGACAGGGGCTATGGCTACACCTTC. Encoded protein: CASSADRGYGYTF.

The rearrangement links TRBV7-2 to TRBJ1-5, with D unresolved. With 1 base removed from V and 4 bases from J, the gap between germline ends came to 5 bases. The CDR3 covers 13 residues. Per the germline V gene, CDR1 is SGHTA and CDR2 is FQGNSA. The CDR3 nucleotides read TGTGCCAGCAGCTTAGAACAGAATCAGCCCCAGCATTTT. This codes for CASSLEQNQPQHF.

This clone was observed a few times. The chain recombines TRBV7-2 with TRBJ2-5, with D perhaps TRBD1 (5 bases). Per germline, CDR1 SGHTA and CDR2 FQGNSA. The CDR3 is made up of 14 amino acids. V was cut by 0 bases and J by 4 bases, with 9 bases left in between. The CDR3 sequence: CASSLARQGETQYF. DNA for the CDR3: TGTGCCAGCAGCTTAGCAAGGCAGGGAGAGACCCAGTACTTC. Variable domain in full (rest from reference TRBV7-2 and TRBJ2-5): GAGVSQSPSNKVTEKGKDVELRCDPISGHTALYWYRQSLGQGLEFLIYFQGNSAPDKSGLPSDRFSAERTGGSVSTLTIQRTQQEDSAVYLCASSLARQGETQYFGPGTRLLVL.

The chain is built from TRBV18 and TRBJ2-7; 8 positions match TRBD1. Germline CDR1 and CDR2: KGHSH and LQKENI. This CDR3 region has 19 residues. V lost 3 bases, J lost 3 bases, and 19 bases stayed unmatched. CDR3 DNA sequence: TGTGCCAGCTCACCCCTCCCGCCTCGACAGGGGATGTCTTACTACGAGCAGTACTTC. Amino acid sequence: CASSPLPPRQGMSYYEQYF. Supplemented by reference TRBV18 and TRBJ2-7, the full variable domain reads NAGVMQNPRHLVRRRGQEARLRCSPMKGHSHVYWYRQLPEEGLKFMVYLQKENIIDESGMPKERFSAEFPKEGPSILRIQQVVRGDSAAYFCASSPLPPRQGMSYYEQYFGPGTRLTVT.

This clone is a singleton in its sample. The CDR3 nucleotides read TGCAGCGTTGGTGACTTCTACAATGAGCAGTTCTTC. Amino acid sequence: CSVGDFYNEQFF. The rearrangement links TRBV29-1 to TRBJ2-1; D unclear. The CDR3 spans 12 residues. V lost 4 bases to trimming and J lost 3 bases, with 7 bases between them. The germline CDR1 and CDR2 sequences are SQVTM and ANQGSEA.

This clone was recorded a few times. The rearrangement joins TRBV29-1 to TRBJ1-5; a possible D gene is TRBD1 (5 bases). This CDR3 has 13 amino acids. Trimming pared 5 bases from V and 5 bases from J, leaving 13 bases between. CDR1 and CDR2 (germline): SQVTM, ANQGSEA. The CDR3 loop is CSVSKGTDQPQHF. CDR3 bases: TGCAGCGTTAGCAAAGGGACGGATCAGCCCCAGCATTTT.

This clone has more than one count but fewer than ten. This rearrangement joins TRBV7-6 to TRBJ2-2; weak D call: TRBD1 (6 bases). The germline CDR1 and CDR2 sequences are SGHVS and FNYEAQ. The CDR3 loop spans 15 amino acids. Between the trimmed V and J ends, which lost 6 bases and 1 base, there was a span of 12 bases. CDR3 sequence: CASSHRVGNTGELFF. The CDR3 nucleotides are TGTGCCAGCAGTCACAGGGTCGGGAACACCGGGGAGCTGTTTTTT.

The chain joins TRBV9 to TRBJ2-1; no clear D gene. Germline V gene data show CDR1 as SGDLS and CDR2 as YYNGEE. The CDR3 consists of 12 residues. The V end was cut by 0 bases, the J end by 12 bases, with 10 bases between. The CDR3 here is CASSVGVGVQFF. Here the CDR3 DNA reads TGTGCCAGCAGCGTAGGAGTTGGGGTGCAGTTCTTC.